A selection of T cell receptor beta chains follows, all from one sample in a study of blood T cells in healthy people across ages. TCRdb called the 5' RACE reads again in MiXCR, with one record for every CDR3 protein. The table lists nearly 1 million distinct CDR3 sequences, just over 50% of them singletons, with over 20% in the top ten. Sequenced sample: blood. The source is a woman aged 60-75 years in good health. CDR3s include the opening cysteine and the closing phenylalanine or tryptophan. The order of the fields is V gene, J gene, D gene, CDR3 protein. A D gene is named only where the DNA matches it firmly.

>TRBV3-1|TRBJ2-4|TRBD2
CASSQDLVTSKYGQYF
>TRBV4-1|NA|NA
CASSPLYSLPYEQYF
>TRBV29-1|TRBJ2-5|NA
CSAWDRDPETQYF
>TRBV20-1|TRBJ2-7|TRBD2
CSARGTSEAYEQYF
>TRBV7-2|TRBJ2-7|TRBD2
CASSWLGAGGFYEQYF
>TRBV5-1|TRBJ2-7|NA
CASSPVVDSYEQYF
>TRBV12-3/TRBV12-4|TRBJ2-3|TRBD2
CASTPGLHRSTDTQYF
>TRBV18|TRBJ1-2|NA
CASSPTGSEGYTF
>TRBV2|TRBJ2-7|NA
CASSELVRIYEQYF
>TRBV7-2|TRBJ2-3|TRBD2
CASSRLAGRAMEQYF
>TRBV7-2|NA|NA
CASSGSTGVSYEQYF
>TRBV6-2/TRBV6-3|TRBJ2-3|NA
CASSYTNANPTQYF
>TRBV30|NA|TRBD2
CAWRGGLATYEQYF
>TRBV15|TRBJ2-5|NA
CATSRDTGTRETQYF
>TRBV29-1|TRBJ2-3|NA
CSVVILDTQYF
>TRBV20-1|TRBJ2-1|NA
CSARDLSDNEQFF